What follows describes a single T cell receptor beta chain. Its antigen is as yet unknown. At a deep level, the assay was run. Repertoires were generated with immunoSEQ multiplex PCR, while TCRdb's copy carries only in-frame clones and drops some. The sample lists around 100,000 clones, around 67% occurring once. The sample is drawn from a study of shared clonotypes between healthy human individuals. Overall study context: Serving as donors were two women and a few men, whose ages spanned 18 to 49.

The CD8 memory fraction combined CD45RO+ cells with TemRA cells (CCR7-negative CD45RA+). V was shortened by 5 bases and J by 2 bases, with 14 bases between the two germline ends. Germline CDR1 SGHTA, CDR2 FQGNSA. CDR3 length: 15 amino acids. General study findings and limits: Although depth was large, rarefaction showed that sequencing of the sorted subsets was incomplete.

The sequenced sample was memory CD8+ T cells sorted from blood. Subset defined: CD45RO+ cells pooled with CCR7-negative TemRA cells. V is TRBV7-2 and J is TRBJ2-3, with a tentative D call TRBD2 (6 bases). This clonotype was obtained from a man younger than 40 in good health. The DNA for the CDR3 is TGTGCCAGCAGCCCGGAGGGCCGAAACACAGATACGCAGTATTTT. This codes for CASSPEGRNTDTQYF.